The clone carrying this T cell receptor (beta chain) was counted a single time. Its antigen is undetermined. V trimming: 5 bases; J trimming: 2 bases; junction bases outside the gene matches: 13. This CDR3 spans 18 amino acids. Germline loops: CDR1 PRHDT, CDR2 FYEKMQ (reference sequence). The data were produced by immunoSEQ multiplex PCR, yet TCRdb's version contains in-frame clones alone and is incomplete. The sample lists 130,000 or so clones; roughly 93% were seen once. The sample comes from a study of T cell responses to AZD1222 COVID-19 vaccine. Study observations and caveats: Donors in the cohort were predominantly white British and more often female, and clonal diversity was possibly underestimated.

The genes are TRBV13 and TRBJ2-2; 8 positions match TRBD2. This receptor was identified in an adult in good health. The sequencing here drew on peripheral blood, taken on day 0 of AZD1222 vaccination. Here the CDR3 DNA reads TGTGCCAGCAGCCCACCAGAAACTAGCGGCATAAACACCGGGGAGCTGTTTTTT. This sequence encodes CASSPPETSGINTGELFF.